This entry lists 17 T cell receptor beta chains sequenced from one sample in a study of blood T cell repertoires in COVID-19. Here immunoSEQ multiplex PCR was the method, and the copy in TCRdb shows in-frame clones only, minus some. The repertoire holds approximately 260,000 clones, with about nine tenths as singletons. The source material was PBMCs or T cells enriched from blood (not recorded which). All receptors come from a woman between 18 and 29 years old who had recovered from COVID-19.

The chain carries TRBV18 and TRBJ1-5, with D possibly TRBD1 on 5 matching bases. Looked up from germline, CDR1 is KGHSH and CDR2 is LQKENI. This CDR3 is built from 13 residues. V lost 3 bases to trimming and J lost 7 bases, with 10 bases between them. CDR3 DNA: TGTGCCAGCTCACCGGGGCTTTCCCAGCCCCAGCATTTT. Its protein is CASSPGLSQPQHF.

CDR3 loop: CASRDSQAKNIQYF. The CDR3 bases are TGTGCCAGCAGGGACAGCCAAGCCAAAAACATTCAGTACTTC. This sequence joins TRBV2 and TRBJ2-4; maybe TRBD1 (6 bases). The germline CDR1 and CDR2 sequences are SNHLY and FYNNEI. Between the trimmed V and J ends, which lost 6 bases and 0 bases, there was a span of 9 bases. The CDR3 sequence is 14 residues long.

V gene TRBV5-1 combines with J gene TRBJ2-7; 9 nucleotides agree with TRBD1. Germline V CDR1 and CDR2: SGHRS, YFSETQ. V shed 6 bases and J 7 bases; nucleotides not matched to a gene: 8. This CDR3 spans 13 amino acids. The CDR3 nucleotides read TGCGCCAGCATGACAGGGGGTTCTGGAGAGCAGTACTTC. Its protein is CASMTGGSGEQYF.

In its sample, this clone was seen once. CDR3 sequence (DNA): TGTGCCAGCAGCTATTGGACTAGCGGGACAGATACGCAGTATTTT. Translated, it gives CASSYWTSGTDTQYF. The chain employs TRBV5-4 and TRBJ2-3; the match to TRBD2 covers 11 bases. V lost 3 bases to trimming and J lost 3 bases; unmatched junction nucleotides: 3. Looked up from germline, CDR1 is SGHNT and CDR2 is YYREEE (reference sequence). The CDR3 sequence is 15 residues long.

The genes are TRBV25-1 and TRBJ1-3, with D unresolved. V shed 4 bases and J shed 2 bases, with 12 bases lying between them. The CDR3 contains 15 residues. Germline lookup yields CDR1 MGHDK and CDR2 SYGVNS. CDR3 nucleotides: TGTGCCAGCAGTGTTCAGGCCTCCACTGGAAACACCATATATTTT. Translation gives CASSVQASTGNTIYF.

This clone has at least ten counts. The chain employs TRBV6-5 and TRBJ1-1, with a weak D call TRBD1 (6 bases). V lost 0 bases, J lost 8 bases, and 13 bases lay in between. The CDR3 contains 14 residues. The V gene's germline CDR1 is MNHEY and CDR2 SVGAGI. Written as DNA, the CDR3 is TGTGCCAGCAGTTACTCGACCCCAGGGGCCGAAGCTTTCTTT. Amino acid sequence: CASSYSTPGAEAFF.

This chain connects TRBV7-2 to TRBJ1-2, with a tentative D call TRBD1 (6 bases). Germline-derived CDR1 and CDR2 are SGHTA and FQGNSA. This CDR3 has 17 amino acids. V was trimmed by 0 bases and J by 4 bases, leaving 18 bases between them. CDR3 sequence reads: CASSLAPRTGFVYGYTF. In DNA, the CDR3 is TGTGCCAGCAGCTTAGCGCCAAGAACAGGGTTTGTCTATGGCTACACCTTC.

The chain is built from TRBV9 and TRBJ1-2, with TRBD1 as a possible D gene (5 bases). V was cut by 4 bases and J by 3 bases, with 16 bases left in between. Germline V gene lookup returns CDR1 SGDLS and CDR2 YYNGEE. CDR3 size: 15 residues. The CDR3 DNA is TGTGCCAGCAGCCCCCGGGGGGAGAAGTACTATGGCTACACCTTC. It specifies CASSPRGEKYYGYTF.

This clone was detected once. Here the CDR3 DNA reads TGTGCCAGCAGTTCCCAACAGGGGGTAGGGTATGGCTACACCTTC. Protein product: CASSSQQGVGYGYTF. The chain links TRBV28 to TRBJ1-2; 8 positions agree with TRBD1. CDR1 is MDHEN and CDR2 is SYDVKM in the germline V gene. The CDR3 is 15 residues long. J lost 5 bases, V lost 4 bases, and 9 bases had no gene match.

This clone was picked up one time. The V call is TRBV9, the J call TRBJ2-3, with D perhaps TRBD2 (7 bases). The germline V gene has CDR1 SGDLS and CDR2 YYNGEE. The length of the CDR3 is 17 residues. Trimming stripped 1 base from V and 5 bases from J, with 20 bases between. For the CDR3, the DNA is TGTGCCAGCAGCGTATATGGGGGGGCATCCGGCTTAGATACGCAGTATTTT. It yields the protein CASSVYGGASGLDTQYF.

As to this clone: Other DNA sequences in the sample encode the same CDR3. This chain joins TRBV4-1 and TRBJ2-7; D possibly corresponds to TRBD2 (5 bases). V was pared by 0 bases and J by 1 base, with 13 bases between. CDR3 length: 16 amino acids. Looked up from germline, CDR1 is MGHRA and CDR2 is YSYEKL. CDR3 nucleotides: TGCGCCAGCAGCCAAGATACAAGCGGCAGATCCTACGAGCAGTACTTC. Encoded protein: CASSQDTSGRSYEQYF.

V usage is TRBV11-2 and J usage is TRBJ1-2; D remains unclear. The CDR3 has 15 amino acids. The germline CDR1 and CDR2 sequences are SGHAT and FQNNGV. V shed 0 bases and J shed 4 bases, with 12 bases lying between them. This CDR3 reads CASSLEPSLSYGYTF. The CDR3 DNA sequence: TGTGCCAGCAGCTTAGAGCCAAGCTTAAGCTATGGCTACACCTTC.

J is TRBJ2-1 and V is TRBV19, with 7 positions matching TRBD2. This CDR3 spans 14 amino acids. Germline CDR1 LNHDA, CDR2 SQIVND (reference sequence). Unmatched junction bases numbered 6, after V lost 7 bases and J lost 3 bases. The CDR3 protein is CASTKRGNYNEQFF. The CDR3 DNA follows: TGTGCCAGTACTAAGCGGGGTAACTACAATGAGCAGTTCTTC.

The chain is built from TRBV6-5 and TRBJ2-7; D unclear. This CDR3 has 14 residues. Germline CDR1 is MNHEY and CDR2 is SVGAGI. V dropped 5 bases and J dropped 4 bases, with 15 bases sitting between them. In DNA, the CDR3 is TGTGCCAGCAGTCCTCACCGAGACTCGTACGAGCAGTACTTC. The encoded protein is CASSPHRDSYEQYF.

V and J are TRBV12-5 and TRBJ1-1, with 7 bases aligning to TRBD1. CDR1 is LGHNT and CDR2 is FRNRAP in the germline V gene. This CDR3 spans 17 amino acids. After removal of 4 bases from V and 3 bases from J, the junction contained 14 bases not matched to a gene. The CDR3 protein is CASGSFQGGTDHTEAFF. The CDR3 region has the DNA TGTGCTAGTGGTTCATTCCAGGGGGGAACGGACCACACTGAAGCTTTCTTT.

The chain carries TRBV5-1 and TRBJ2-5; the D gene is possibly TRBD1 (6 bases). Germline V gene sequence: CDR1 SGHRS, CDR2 YFSETQ. This CDR3 is 13 amino acids long. The ends were cut back, 6 bases at V and 1 base at J, with 10 bases in the middle. This CDR3 reads CASTWDTQETQYF. DNA for the CDR3: TGCGCCAGCACCTGGGACACCCAAGAGACCCAGTACTTC.

CDR3 bases: TGTGCCAGCAGCTCAGCGACAGGGGCCGCTGAAGCTTTCTTT. It yields the protein CASSSATGAAEAFF. This chain joins TRBV7-9 and TRBJ1-1; 8 bases are a match to TRBD1. This CDR3 has 14 residues. Trimming at V came to 4 bases and at J to 6 bases, leaving 7 bases not matched to a gene. The germline gives CDR1 SEHNR, CDR2 FQNEAQ (reference sequence).